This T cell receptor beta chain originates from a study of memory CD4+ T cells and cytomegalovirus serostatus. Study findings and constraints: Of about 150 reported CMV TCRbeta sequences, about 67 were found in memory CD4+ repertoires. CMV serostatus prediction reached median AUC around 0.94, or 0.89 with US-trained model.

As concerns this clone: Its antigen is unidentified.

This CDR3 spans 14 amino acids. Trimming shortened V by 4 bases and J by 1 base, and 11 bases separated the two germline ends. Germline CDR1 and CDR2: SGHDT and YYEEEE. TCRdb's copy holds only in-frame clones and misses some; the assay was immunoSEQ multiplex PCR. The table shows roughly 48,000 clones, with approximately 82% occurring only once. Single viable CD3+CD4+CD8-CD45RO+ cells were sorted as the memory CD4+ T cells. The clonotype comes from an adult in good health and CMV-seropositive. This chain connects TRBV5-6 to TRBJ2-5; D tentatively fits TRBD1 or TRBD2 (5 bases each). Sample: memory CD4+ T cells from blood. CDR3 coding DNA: TGTGCCAGCAGCCCCTGGGACGGCCAAGAGACCCAGTACTTC. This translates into CASSPWDGQETQYF.